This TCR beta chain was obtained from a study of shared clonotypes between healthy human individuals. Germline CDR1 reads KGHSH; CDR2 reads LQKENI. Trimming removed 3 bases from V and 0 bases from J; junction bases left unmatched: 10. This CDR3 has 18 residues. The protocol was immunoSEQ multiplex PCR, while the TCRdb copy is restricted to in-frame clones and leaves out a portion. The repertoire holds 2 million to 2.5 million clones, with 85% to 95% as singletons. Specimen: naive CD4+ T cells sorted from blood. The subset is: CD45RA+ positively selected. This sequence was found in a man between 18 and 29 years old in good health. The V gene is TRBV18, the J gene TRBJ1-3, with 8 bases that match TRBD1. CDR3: CASSPNEGQGSSGNTIYF. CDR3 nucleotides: TGTGCCAGCTCACCGAACGAAGGACAGGGATCCTCTGGAAACACCATATATTTT.